This T cell receptor beta chain is from a study of persistence of HIV-infected CD4 T cells. Findings of the study overall: Degenerate expanded CDR3beta sequences were enriched among CMV- and Gag-responding cells. Compared with CD3/CD28-stimulated cells, CMV- and Gag-responding cells showed lower TCRbeta richness.

The CDR3 contains 18 residues. CDR1 is MDHEN and CDR2 is SYDVKM in the germline V gene. The ends were cut back, 3 bases at V and 3 bases at J, with 22 bases in the middle. Stimulation used about 9.5 ug/mL lysate from CMV-infected fibroblasts. Sorted nonresponding memory CD4+ T cells were CD40L-negative, CD69-negative, CD45RO-high. About this clone itself: Its antigen is not identified.

This was the immunoSEQ version 4 assay in survey mode. Generated by immunoSEQ multiplex PCR, the TCRdb table keeps only in-frame clones and is missing some. The table shows tens of thousands of clones, with about four fifths occurring only once. Specimen: CD4+ T cells sorted from PBMCs after approximately 19-hour stimulation, collected from a patient who received antiretroviral therapy. The chain has TRBV28 and TRBJ2-3; TRBD2 is a possible D gene (6 bases). The clonotype was recovered from an adult woman with HIV who was CMV-seropositive. The CDR3 loop reads CASSFEVAATFRTDTQYF. The CDR3, as DNA: TGTGCCAGCAGTTTTGAAGTAGCGGCCACCTTCCGGACAGATACGCAGTATTTT.